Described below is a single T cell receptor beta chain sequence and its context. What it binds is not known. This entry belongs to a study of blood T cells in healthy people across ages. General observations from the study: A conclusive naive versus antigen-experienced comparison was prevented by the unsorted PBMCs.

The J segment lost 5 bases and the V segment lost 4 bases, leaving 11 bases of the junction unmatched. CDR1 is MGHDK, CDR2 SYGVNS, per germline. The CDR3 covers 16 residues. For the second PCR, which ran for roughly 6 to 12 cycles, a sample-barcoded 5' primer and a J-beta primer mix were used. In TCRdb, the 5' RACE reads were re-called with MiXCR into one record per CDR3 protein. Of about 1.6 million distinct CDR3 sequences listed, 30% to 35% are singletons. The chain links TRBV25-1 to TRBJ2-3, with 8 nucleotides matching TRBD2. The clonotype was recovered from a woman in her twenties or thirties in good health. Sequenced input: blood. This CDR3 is CASSASGRSDGDTQYF. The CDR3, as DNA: TGTGCCAGCAGTGCTAGCGGGCGTTCCGACGGAGATACGCAGTATTTT.